The 26 T cell receptor beta chains in this list originate from one sample, sequenced in a study of persistence of HIV-infected CD4 T cells. The stimulus was an HIV-1 Gag 15-mer peptide pool, 1 ug/peptide/mL. CD40L-negative CD69-negative CD45RO-high memory CD4+ T cells were sorted as populations depleted of antigen-responding cells. Antigens of these TCRs are unknown. The libraries were made with immunoSEQ version 4 in survey mode. The data were produced by immunoSEQ multiplex PCR, yet TCRdb's version contains in-frame clones alone and is incomplete. The sample lists approximately 65,000 clones, about four fifths seen once, with more than 1.5% in the top ten. The sequencing here drew on CD4+ T cells sorted from PBMCs after 18-hour stimulation, taken from a patient who received antiretroviral therapy. All receptors derive from an adult man with HIV who was CMV-seropositive.

The chain has TRBV5-1 and TRBJ2-3; 10 bases align to TRBD1. Germline CDR1 is SGHRS and CDR2 is YFSETQ. The CDR3 is 16 residues long. J was trimmed by 3 bases and V by 3 bases; bases with no gene match: 7. This chain's CDR3 is CASSSYGGQGTDTQYF. As DNA, the CDR3 is TGCGCCAGCAGCTCGTATGGGGGACAGGGGACAGATACGCAGTATTTT.

This chain links TRBV4-2 with TRBJ2-3; TRBD1 might be the D (5 bases). Trimming pared 1 base from V and 2 bases from J, leaving 16 bases between. CDR1 and CDR2 (germline): LGHNA, YNFKEQ. The CDR3 spans 17 residues. The CDR3 DNA is TGTGCCAGCAGCCAAGTTAAGGTGGGGCGATCCACAGATACGCAGTATTTT. Residues: CASSQVKVGRSTDTQYF.

J is TRBJ1-1 and V is TRBV2, with D possibly being TRBD1 (6 bases). The CDR3 is 16 amino acids. The germline CDR1 and CDR2 sequences are SNHLY and FYNNEI. V was pared by 6 bases and J by 1 base, with 18 bases between. The CDR3 DNA is TGTGCCAGCAGACGAGCTCCAGGGGCGGGGAACACTGAAGCTTTCTTT. Its translation is CASRRAPGAGNTEAFF.

This clone occurred a few times. CDR3: CASSSGYRVSGQPQHF. In DNA form, the CDR3 reads TGTGCCAGCAGCTCGGGGTACAGGGTCTCGGGACAGCCCCAGCATTTT. The rearrangement links TRBV7-8 to TRBJ1-5, with a possible D match to TRBD1 (6 bases). The CDR3 is 16 amino acids. Trimming pared 4 bases from V and 7 bases from J, leaving 20 bases between. Germline-derived CDR1 and CDR2 are SGHVS and FQNEAQ.

This clone appeared once. CDR3 in DNA: TGTGCGAGTGAGGGGGCAGTCACCGGGGAGCTGTTTTTT. Translation gives CASEGAVTGELFF. V is TRBV6-6 and J is TRBJ2-2; 7 nucleotides line up with TRBD1. CDR1 and CDR2 from the germline V gene are MNHNY and SVGAGI (reference sequence). The CDR3 has 13 amino acids.

The CDR3 sequence: CAISPNPGAGGQQYF. Written as DNA, the CDR3 is TGTGCCATCAGTCCCAATCCGGGAGCAGGGGGTCAGCAGTACTTC. V is TRBV10-3 and J is TRBJ2-7, with D maybe TRBD1 (7 bases). The germline CDR1 and CDR2 sequences are ENHRY and SYGVKD. The CDR3 sequence is 15 residues long. V was shortened by 5 bases and J by 8 bases, with 22 bases between the two germline ends.

This chain links TRBV7-9 with TRBJ1-1; TRBD1 might be the D (6 bases). The CDR3 is 16 residues long. From germline, CDR1 is SEHNR and CDR2 FQNEAQ (reference sequence). V was cut by 4 bases and J by 1 base, with 16 bases left in between. The CDR3 DNA sequence: TGTGCCAGCAGCTCGATAGTACAGGGCCCGAACACTGAAGCTTTCTTT. This gives the protein CASSSIVQGPNTEAFF.

The chain uses TRBV25-1 and TRBJ2-1, with 9 bases identical to TRBD2. J was trimmed by 4 bases and V by 3 bases; bases with no gene match: 4. Per germline, CDR1 MGHDK and CDR2 SYGVNS. The CDR3 totals 15 residues. The CDR3 reads CASSDVSGGYNEQFF. DNA of the CDR3: TGTGCCAGCAGTGACGTAAGCGGGGGGTACAATGAGCAGTTCTTC.

This clone showed up just once. V and J are TRBV5-1 and TRBJ2-1; possible D gene TRBD1, 6 bases. Trimming took 4 bases from V and 7 from J, leaving 12 bases between them. Germline CDR1 SGHRS, CDR2 YFSETQ. The CDR3 sequence is 13 residues long. Here the CDR3 reads CASSADRPNEQFF. The CDR3 DNA is TGCGCCAGCAGCGCGGACAGACCAAATGAGCAGTTCTTC.

The V gene is TRBV19, the J gene TRBJ2-3, with a tentative D call TRBD2 (7 bases). Germline values: CDR1 LNHDA, CDR2 SQIVND (reference sequence). Trimming took 7 bases from V and 4 from J, leaving 18 bases between them. The CDR3 sequence is 15 residues long. CDR3 residues: CASTRGGGGSDTQYF. The DNA of the CDR3 is TGTGCCAGTACCCGCGGAGGGGGGGGATCAGATACGCAGTATTTT. Complete variable domain (other parts from reference TRBV19 and TRBJ2-3): DGGITQSPKYLFRKEGQNVTLSCEQNLNHDAMYWYRQDPGQGLRLIYYSQIVNDFQKGDIAEGYSVSREKKESFPLTVTSAQKNPTAFYLCASTRGGGGSDTQYFGPGTRLTVL.

The gene calls are TRBV28 and TRBJ1-5, with no clear D. Germline V CDR1 and CDR2: MDHEN, SYDVKM. The CDR3 totals 14 residues. Trimming took off 3 bases at V and 7 bases at J, with 13 bases between the two ends. CDR3 sequence: CASSLENLGQPQHF. The CDR3 DNA reads TGTGCCAGCAGTTTGGAGAACCTGGGGCAGCCCCAGCATTTT. The full variable domain, in which reference TRBV28 and TRBJ1-5 provide the parts outside the CDR3, is DVKVTQSSRYLVKRTGEKVFLECVQDMDHENMFWYRQDPGLGLRLIYFSYDVKMKEKGDIPEGYSVSREKKERFSLILESASTNQTSMYLCASSLENLGQPQHFGDGTRLSIL.

In DNA form, the CDR3 reads TGTGCCAGCAGCTTCTCGGGACAGAATGGCTACACCTTC. Its protein is CASSFSGQNGYTF. The rearrangement links TRBV5-5 to TRBJ1-2, with 7 bases fitting TRBD1. The ends lost 2 bases at V and 6 bases at J; junction bases unmatched: 4. The germline V gene has CDR1 SGHKS and CDR2 YYEKEE (reference sequence). The CDR3 has 13 residues.

The chain is built from TRBV14 and TRBJ2-2; possibly TRBD1 for D (7 bases). Trimming removed 6 bases from V and 2 bases from J, with 13 bases in between. CDR3 length: 15 residues. Germline V gene sequence: CDR1 SGHDN, CDR2 FVKESK. For the CDR3, the DNA is TGTGCCAGCAGACGGGGGACAGTCAACACCGGGGAGCTGTTTTTT. As protein: CASRRGTVNTGELFF. The whole variable domain, remainder taken from reference TRBV14 and TRBJ2-2, is EAGVTQFPSHSVIEKGQTVTLRCDPISGHDNLYWYRRVMGKEIKFLLHFVKESKQDESGMPNNRFLAERTGGTYSTLKVQPAELEDSGVYFCASRRGTVNTGELFFGEGSRLTVL.

The CDR3 DNA sequence: TGTGCCAGCAGCCAAGAAGTAGGGCCCTCAAACATTCAGTACTTC. Translating gives CASSQEVGPSNIQYF. V and J are TRBV4-2 and TRBJ2-4, with no clear D. Trimming took 0 bases from V and 6 from J, leaving 12 bases between them. This CDR3 comprises 15 residues. Germline CDR1 is LGHNA and CDR2 is YNFKEQ.

The table lists this clone with a count of one. The chain combines TRBV5-1 with TRBJ1-1; 8 bases agree with TRBD1. The CDR3 is 15 amino acids. V dropped 4 bases and J dropped 3; count of bases not matched to a gene: 8. Germline-derived CDR1 and CDR2 are SGHRS and YFSETQ. CDR3 amino acids: CASSKQGGVDTEAFF. The DNA for the CDR3 is TGCGCCAGCAGCAAACAGGGGGGCGTCGACACTGAAGCTTTCTTT.

This chain connects TRBV4-1 to TRBJ1-5, with TRBD1 identical over 8 bases. Germline lookup yields CDR1 MGHRA and CDR2 YSYEKL. The CDR3 extends over 14 amino acids. The ends lost 4 bases at V and 4 bases at J; junction bases unmatched: 3. The CDR3 nucleotides read TGCGCCAGCAGCCTTGGACAGGGAAATCAGCCCCAGCATTTT. This sequence encodes CASSLGQGNQPQHF.

This clone has just a few counts. The rearrangement joins TRBV3-1 (or the pseudogene TRBV3-2) to TRBJ1-1; no reliable D call. The CDR3 runs 15 residues. The V gene's germline CDR1 is LGHDT and CDR2 YNNKEL (reference sequence). The ends were cut back, 4 bases at V and 1 base at J, with 13 bases in the middle. CDR3 DNA: TGTGCCAGCAGCCCTCGACTGCCCCCGAACACTGAAGCTTTCTTT. Translating it yields CASSPRLPPNTEAFF.

V is TRBV19 and J is TRBJ1-1, with D unclear. In germline, CDR1 is LNHDA, CDR2 SQIVND (reference sequence). The CDR3 runs to 16 residues. Trimming stripped 0 bases from V and 3 bases from J, with 14 bases between. The CDR3 region has the DNA TGTGCCAGTAGTATAGATCTAGGGTGGGCTGACACTGAAGCTTTCTTT. It yields the protein CASSIDLGWADTEAFF.

This sequence joins TRBV18 and TRBJ1-4; no clear D. From germline, CDR1 is KGHSH and CDR2 LQKENI. The CDR3 length is 14 residues. V gave up 3 bases and J gave up 3 bases, with 8 bases separating them. DNA of the CDR3: TGTGCCAGCTCACCTGGGCAGGCTAATGAAAAACTGTTTTTT. Translation: CASSPGQANEKLFF.

This clone was seen a handful of times. This chain joins TRBV5-1 and TRBJ1-5, with TRBD1 identical over 8 bases. J was trimmed by 3 bases and V by 5 bases; bases with no gene match: 7. This CDR3 comprises 15 residues. CDR1 is SGHRS and CDR2 is YFSETQ in the germline V gene. CDR3 amino acids: CASSPTGGVNQPQHF. Here the CDR3 DNA reads TGCGCCAGCAGTCCCACAGGGGGGGTCAATCAGCCCCAGCATTTT.

The CDR3 here is CASRDRENTEAFF. The DNA for the CDR3 is TGTGCCAGCAGGGACAGGGAGAACACTGAAGCTTTCTTT. The chain recombines TRBV6-6 with TRBJ1-1, with 8 bases that match TRBD1. Germline V gene data show CDR1 as MNHNY and CDR2 as SVGAGI (reference sequence). The CDR3 sequence is 13 residues long. J was trimmed by 1 base and V by 6 bases; bases with no gene match: 1.

The V call is TRBV5-6, the J call TRBJ2-3; TRBD1 aligns across 9 bases. J lost 3 bases, V lost 0 bases, and 2 bases had no gene match. This CDR3 comprises 15 residues. Germline V lookup: CDR1 SGHDT, CDR2 YYEEEE. CDR3 DNA sequence: TGTGCCAGCAGCTTGGACAGGGGGCCAACAGATACGCAGTATTTT. The encoded protein is CASSLDRGPTDTQYF.

V usage is TRBV5-4 and J usage is TRBJ2-7; D is unresolved. The CDR3 is 13 residues long. Germline-derived CDR1 and CDR2 are SGHNT and YYREEE (reference sequence). With 1 base removed from V and 3 bases from J, the gap between germline ends came to 8 bases. As DNA, the CDR3 is TGTGCCAGCAGCTTGTTCGCTAGCTACGAGCAGTACTTC. Translation: CASSLFASYEQYF. The full variable domain, its missing parts supplied by reference TRBV5-4 and TRBJ2-7, is ETGVTQSPTHLIKTRGQQVTLRCSSQSGHNTVSWYQQALGQGPQFIFQYYREEENGRGNFPPRFSGLQFPNYSSELNVNALELDDSALYLCASSLFASYEQYFGPGTRLTVT.

The rearrangement links TRBV18 to TRBJ1-1, with 10 positions matching TRBD1. The germline CDR1 and CDR2 sequences are KGHSH and LQKENI. With V trimmed by 3 bases and J by 8 bases, 3 bases remained unmatched. The CDR3 contains 13 residues. The CDR3 nucleotides are TGTGCCAGCTCACCCCGGGACAGGGGAGAAGCTTTCTTT. This translates into CASSPRDRGEAFF.

The rearrangement links TRBV2 to TRBJ1-3; D remains ambiguous. The germline V and J ends were trimmed by 8 bases and 0 bases, with 14 bases remaining between them. Germline V gene sequence: CDR1 SNHLY, CDR2 FYNNEI. The CDR3 runs to 15 residues. The CDR3 loop reads CASSSTPSSGNTIYF. In nucleotides, the CDR3 is TGTGCCAGCTCCTCGACACCTAGCTCTGGAAACACCATATATTTT.

This clone turned up a few times. The V call is TRBV3-1 (or the pseudogene TRBV3-2), the J call TRBJ2-6; maybe TRBD2 (6 bases). CDR1 is LGHDT, CDR2 YNNKEL, per germline (reference sequence). V was cut by 4 bases and J by 2 bases, with 9 bases left in between. CDR3 length equals 15 residues. In DNA, the CDR3 is TGTGCCAGCAGCCGAGGAGGGCCTGGGGCCAACGTCCTGACTTTC. Amino acid sequence: CASSRGGPGANVLTF.